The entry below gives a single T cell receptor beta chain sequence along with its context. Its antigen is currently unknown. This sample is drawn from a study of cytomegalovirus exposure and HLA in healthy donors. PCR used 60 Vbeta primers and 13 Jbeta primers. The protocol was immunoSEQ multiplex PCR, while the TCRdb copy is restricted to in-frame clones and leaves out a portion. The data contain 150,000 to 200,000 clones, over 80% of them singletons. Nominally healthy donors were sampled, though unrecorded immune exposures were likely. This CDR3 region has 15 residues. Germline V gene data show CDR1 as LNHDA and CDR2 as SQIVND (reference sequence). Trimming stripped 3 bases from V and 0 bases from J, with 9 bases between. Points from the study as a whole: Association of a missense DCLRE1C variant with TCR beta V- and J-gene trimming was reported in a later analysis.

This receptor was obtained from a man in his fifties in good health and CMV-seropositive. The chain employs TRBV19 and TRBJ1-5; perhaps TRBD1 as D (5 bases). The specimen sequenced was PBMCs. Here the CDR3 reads CASSMGGYSNQPQHF. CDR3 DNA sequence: TGTGCCAGTAGTATGGGGGGATATAGCAATCAGCCCCAGCATTTT.